This T cell receptor (beta chain) was sequenced for a study of beta chain features in type 1 diabetes. Study details: There were some 110 million sorted cells examined across all samples.

A heparinised blood draw that averaged about 120 mL was obtained once from each donor. A remark on this clone: Its antigen is still unknown.

The CDR3 spans 14 residues. The V segment lost 1 base and the J segment 5 bases; nucleotides outside the gene matches: 3. Germline-derived CDR1 and CDR2 are SGHDT and YYEEEE. Study-level points and caveats: Moderate but significant shortening of TCRB CDR3s was recorded in all four CD4+ subsets from Type 1 diabetes patients. Reads derived from cDNA could over-represent cells showing high TCR expression.

As every portion of the isolated RNA was reverse transcribed, the sequencing read expressed TCRB transcripts. Clones were read by immunoSEQ multiplex PCR, and TCRdb kept only the in-frame ones, dropping some. The top ten hold 0.017% of the sample, which has approximately 270,000 clones, roughly an eighth seen once. The receptor comes from a man under 40 with type 1 diabetes. This chain joins TRBV5-6 and TRBJ1-1, with 9 bases matching TRBD1. Sequenced sample: naive CD4+ T cells from blood. CDR3 sequence reads: CASSLRDRVTEAFF. CDR3 coding DNA: TGTGCCAGCAGCTTGAGGGACAGGGTAACTGAAGCTTTCTTT.